Many counts were recorded for the clone carrying this TCR beta chain. TCRdb reanalysed the RACE reads using MiXCR and keeps one entry per CDR3 protein. The sample lists tens of thousands of distinct CDR3 sequences; 10% were seen once. Looked up from germline, CDR1 is SQVTM and CDR2 is ANQGSEA. This CDR3 has 14 residues. Trimming took 4 bases from V and 0 from J, leaving 11 bases between them. The data were obtained in a study of human T cells and chemical hapten exposure. As to time point: patch test 1, 2 weeks after DPC sensitization. Documented treatment: therapeutic diphenylcyclopropenone sensitization with weekly scalp DPC.

The J gene is TRBJ2-3, the V gene TRBV29-1; the D gene is possibly TRBD1 (5 bases). The sample was whole blood, taken in connection with sensitization to the hapten diphenylcyclopropenone (DPC). This receptor was obtained from a woman aged 45-59 years with alopecia areata. Some clones in this sample may be carry-over from other donors' samples. CDR3 DNA: TGCAGCGTTGGATTAGGGGTCAGCACAGATACGCAGTATTTT. It is translated as CSVGLGVSTDTQYF.